This T cell receptor (beta chain) is from a study of T cell repertoires in cytomegalovirus infection. Study summary: It can be stated that public TCR beta signatures indicated CMV infection as well as a matching HLA type. Findings and caveats of the study: HLA-C-restricted CMV clonotypes gave the most frequent clonotype in two of eight donors. Adding up the frequency of public TCR beta families identified people who carried CMV plus the relevant HLA.

This clonotype was seen a few times. Its target is unknown. Using its own MiXCR run on the reads, TCRdb lists one record per CDR3 protein. The table has about 400,000 distinct CDR3 sequences, around a sixth seen once. The specimen sequenced was PBMCs. This TCR was recovered from a human donor in good health (CMV status not recorded). Some clones in this sample may be carry-over from other donors' samples.

The CDR3 sequence: CASSLFGQGAEAFF. In DNA, the CDR3 is TGTGCCAGCAGCTTATTCGGGCAGGGGGCTGAAGCTTTCTTT. V gene TRBV7-2 combines with J gene TRBJ1-1; TRBD1 matches 7 bases. Germline V lookup: CDR1 SGHTA, CDR2 FQGNSA. The CDR3 spans 14 residues. J was trimmed by 6 bases and V by 2 bases; bases with no gene match: 6.